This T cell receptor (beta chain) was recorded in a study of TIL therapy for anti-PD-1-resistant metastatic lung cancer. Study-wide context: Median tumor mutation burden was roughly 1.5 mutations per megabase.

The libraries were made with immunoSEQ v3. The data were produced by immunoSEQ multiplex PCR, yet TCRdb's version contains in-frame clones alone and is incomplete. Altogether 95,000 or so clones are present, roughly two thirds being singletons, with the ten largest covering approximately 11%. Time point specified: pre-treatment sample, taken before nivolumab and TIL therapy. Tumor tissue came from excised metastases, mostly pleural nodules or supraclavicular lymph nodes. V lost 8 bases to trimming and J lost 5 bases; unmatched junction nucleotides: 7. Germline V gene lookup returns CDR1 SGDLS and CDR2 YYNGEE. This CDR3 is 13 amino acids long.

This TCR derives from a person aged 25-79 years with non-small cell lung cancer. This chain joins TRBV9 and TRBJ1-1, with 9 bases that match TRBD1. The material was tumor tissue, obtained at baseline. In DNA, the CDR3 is TGTGCCAGTGCACAGGGGGCTGAAACTGAAGCTTTCTTT. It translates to CASAQGAETEAFF.